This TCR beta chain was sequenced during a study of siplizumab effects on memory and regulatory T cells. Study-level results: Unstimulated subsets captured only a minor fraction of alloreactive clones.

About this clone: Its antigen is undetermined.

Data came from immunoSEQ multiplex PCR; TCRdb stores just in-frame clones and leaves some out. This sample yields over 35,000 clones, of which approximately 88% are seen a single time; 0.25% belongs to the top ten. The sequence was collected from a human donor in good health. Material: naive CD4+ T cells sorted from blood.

CDR3 amino acids: CASSSQLRLPLNTIYF. In nucleotides, the CDR3 is TGTGCCAGCAGCTCACAGTTGAGGCTTCCCCTCAACACCATATATTTT. V and J are TRBV7-9 and TRBJ1-3; D is undetermined. The V end was cut by 4 bases, the J end by 7 bases, with 20 bases between. Looked up from germline, CDR1 is SEHNR and CDR2 is FQNEAQ (reference sequence). The CDR3 contains 16 residues.